The 18 T cell receptor beta chains below all came from one sample that was sequenced in a study of cytomegalovirus exposure and HLA in healthy donors. PCR employed 60 Vbeta and 13 Jbeta primers. Sequencing was performed with immunoSEQ multiplex PCR; in TCRdb, only in-frame clones are kept and a portion is missing. The sample records 100,000 to 150,000 clones, roughly 18% being singletons. Sequencing was done on a sample of PBMCs. The source is a female donor in good health and CMV-seropositive.

The chain couples TRBV5-6 to TRBJ2-4; 8 bases match TRBD1. Germline CDR1 and CDR2: SGHDT and YYEEEE. The CDR3 length is 15 residues. V was pared by 0 bases and J by 16 bases, with 15 bases of the junction left unmatched. The CDR3 DNA reads as TGTGCCAGCAGCTTGGTTGAGGCGGGTCTGGGACAGGACTACTTC. As protein: CASSLVEAGLGQDYF.

The chain uses TRBV19 and TRBJ1-2; D unresolved. Per the germline V gene, CDR1 is LNHDA and CDR2 is SQIVND (reference sequence). This CDR3 has 14 amino acids. V gave up 3 bases and J gave up 2 bases, with 10 bases separating them. The CDR3 protein is CASSIGRENYGYTF. Written as DNA, the CDR3 is TGTGCCAGTAGTATTGGACGGGAGAACTATGGCTACACCTTC.

The chain carries TRBV18 and TRBJ2-7; 7 bases are a match to TRBD2. The length of the CDR3 is 13 residues. The J segment lost 2 bases and the V segment lost 2 bases, leaving 0 bases of the junction unmatched. Germline V gives CDR1 KGHSH, CDR2 LQKENI. The CDR3 DNA follows: TGTGCCAGCTCACCAGGGACTACCTACGAGCAGTACTTC. It yields the protein CASSPGTTYEQYF.

This clone turned up a few times. The V and J genes are TRBV25-1 and TRBJ1-2; the match to TRBD1 covers 10 bases. The CDR3 is 15 residues long. Trimming cost V 8 bases and J 3 bases; bases outside gene matches: 9. Germline V gene lookup returns CDR1 MGHDK and CDR2 SYGVNS. CDR3 nucleotide sequence: TGTGCCAGCGTGGCGGGGACAGGGGCCGACTATGGCTACACCTTC. It encodes CASVAGTGADYGYTF.

The chain combines TRBV11-2 with TRBJ2-5; 8 nucleotides agree with TRBD2. This CDR3 comprises 16 residues. Trimming cost V 0 bases and J 4 bases; bases outside gene matches: 7. Germline V gene data show CDR1 as SGHAT and CDR2 as FQNNGV. CDR3 in DNA: TGTGCCAGCAGCTTAGAACCGGTCGGGGGGGCAGAGACCCAGTACTTC. Translation gives CASSLEPVGGAETQYF.

In this sample, this clone turned up a few times. The chain recombines TRBV27 with TRBJ1-4, with no clear D. The CDR3 runs 18 residues. V was cut by 1 base and J by 3 bases, with 18 bases left in between. The germline gives CDR1 MNHEY, CDR2 SMNVEV (reference sequence). CDR3 coding DNA: TGTGCCAGCAGTTTATTAGGTGTTGGGAGAATGCCTAATGAAAAACTGTTTTTT. Its protein is CASSLLGVGRMPNEKLFF.

This chain uses TRBV19 with TRBJ2-1; D is perhaps TRBD2 (6 bases). V lost 3 bases to trimming and J lost 10 bases, with 13 bases between them. CDR1 and CDR2 (germline): LNHDA, SQIVND (reference sequence). The CDR3 has 13 residues. This CDR3 is CASSIPRAGEQFF. The CDR3 DNA is TGTGCCAGTAGTATTCCCCGGGCGGGAGAGCAGTTCTTC.

The rearrangement uses TRBV7-2 and TRBJ2-3; unclear D gene. This CDR3 comprises 15 residues. Germline V gene sequence: CDR1 SGHTA, CDR2 FQGNSA. V was cut by 1 base and J by 2 bases, with 10 bases left in between. The CDR3 nucleotides are TGTGCCAGCAGCTTAGGACACCCGCTCACAGATACGCAGTATTTT. Its translation is CASSLGHPLTDTQYF.

This clone was detected only a few times. V is TRBV6-1 and J is TRBJ1-2, with a tentative D call TRBD1 (5 bases). Germline loops: CDR1 MNHNS, CDR2 SASEGT. The CDR3 runs to 13 residues. The V gene lost 5 bases and the J gene lost 3 bases, with 10 bases spanning the gap. The CDR3 nucleotides are TGTGCCAGCAGTAGGCAGGGTGACTATGGCTACACCTTC. It is translated as CASSRQGDYGYTF.

This clone showed up just a few times. The rearrangement links TRBV9 to TRBJ2-7; the D gene is possibly TRBD1 (5 bases). Germline-derived CDR1 and CDR2 are SGDLS and YYNGEE. The CDR3 runs to 14 residues. V gave up 4 bases and J gave up 0 bases, with 11 bases separating them. The CDR3 bases are TGTGCCAGCAGCTTAGGGGCAGGCTCCTACGAGCAGTACTTC. As protein: CASSLGAGSYEQYF. Full variable domain (missing parts from reference TRBV9 and TRBJ2-7): DSGVTQTPKHLITATGQRVTLRCSPRSGDLSVYWYQQSLDQGLQFLIQYYNGEERAKGNILERFSAQQFPDLHSELNLSSLELGDSALYFCASSLGAGSYEQYFGPGTRLTVT.

The chain links TRBV5-5 to TRBJ2-2; D uncertain. Germline CDR1 SGHKS, CDR2 YYEKEE (reference sequence). Trimming shortened V by 3 bases and J by 5 bases, and 11 bases separated the two germline ends. This CDR3 spans 14 amino acids. The CDR3 is CASSSQSLTGELFF. The DNA for the CDR3 is TGTGCCAGCAGCTCACAGAGTCTTACCGGGGAGCTGTTTTTT.

The J gene is TRBJ2-5, the V gene TRBV7-2; 9 nucleotides agree with TRBD2. Germline V gene lookup returns CDR1 SGHTA and CDR2 FQGNSA. This CDR3 is built from 16 residues. The junction had 14 bases not matched to a gene; V was cut back by 2 bases and J by 10 bases. Here the CDR3 reads CASSLWERTSDPIQYF. The CDR3 region has the DNA TGTGCCAGCAGCTTATGGGAGCGGACTAGCGATCCTATCCAGTACTTC. Full variable domain (rest looked up from reference TRBV7-2 and TRBJ2-5): GAGVSQSPSNKVTEKGKDVELRCDPISGHTALYWYRQSLGQGLEFLIYFQGNSAPDKSGLPSDRFSAERTGGSVSTLTIQRTQQEDSAVYLCASSLWERTSDPIQYFGPGTRLLVL.

This clone was picked up a small number of times. The V gene is TRBV6-5, the J gene TRBJ2-5; 11 nucleotides align to TRBD2. The germline gives CDR1 MNHEY, CDR2 SVGAGI. The CDR3 is 14 amino acids. V lost 6 bases, J lost 1 base, and 1 base stayed unmatched. The CDR3 sequence is CASRTSGAQETQYF. The CDR3 coding sequence is TGTGCCAGCAGGACTAGCGGGGCCCAAGAGACCCAGTACTTC.

There are a few counts of this clone. The chain uses TRBV28 and TRBJ2-7; TRBD2 matches 7 bases. Germline CDR1 is MDHEN and CDR2 is SYDVKM. V shed 5 bases and J 4 bases; nucleotides not matched to a gene: 8. The CDR3 totals 14 residues. CDR3 in amino acids: CASSAAGVRYEQYF. The DNA of the CDR3 is TGTGCCAGCAGTGCCGCGGGGGTTAGATACGAGCAGTACTTC.

This clone was counted between two and nine times. This chain joins TRBV4-1 and TRBJ1-6; no firm D call. CDR3 size: 15 residues. The germline V gene has CDR1 MGHRA and CDR2 YSYEKL. Trimming pared 4 bases from V and 5 bases from J, leaving 12 bases between. CDR3 protein: CASSPERRNNSPLHF. CDR3 nucleotide sequence: TGCGCCAGCAGCCCCGAACGGCGGAATAATTCACCCCTCCACTTT.

This clone was recorded only once. The chain is built from TRBV18 and TRBJ2-7; TRBD1 agrees at 7 bases. V shed 6 bases, J shed 6 bases, and the junction held 11 bases outside the gene matches. Germline V gene lookup returns CDR1 KGHSH and CDR2 LQKENI. The CDR3 runs to 14 residues. The chain's CDR3 is CASSQGDGQGEQYF. As DNA, the CDR3 is TGTGCCAGCTCGCAGGGGGACGGTCAGGGCGAGCAGTACTTC. Full variable domain (missing parts from reference TRBV18 and TRBJ2-7): NAGVMQNPRHLVRRRGQEARLRCSPMKGHSHVYWYRQLPEEGLKFMVYLQKENIIDESGMPKERFSAEFPKEGPSILRIQQVVRGDSAAYFCASSQGDGQGEQYFGPGTRLTVT.

A few counts support this clone. The chain combines TRBV25-1 with TRBJ2-1, with 11 bases matching TRBD2. Germline V gene sequence: CDR1 MGHDK, CDR2 SYGVNS. Trimming cost V 4 bases and J 7 bases; bases outside gene matches: 9. This CDR3 is 16 amino acids long. The CDR3: CASSVFSGGAGNEQFF. The DNA for the CDR3 is TGTGCCAGCAGTGTGTTTAGCGGGGGGGCGGGGAATGAGCAGTTCTTC.

This clone occurred a few times. The chain carries TRBV4-1 and TRBJ1-4; TRBD1 is a possible D gene (5 bases). There are 16 residues in the CDR3. Germline CDR1 reads MGHRA; CDR2 reads YSYEKL. Trimming took 0 bases from V and 5 from J, leaving 13 bases between them. DNA of the CDR3: TGCGCCAGCAGCCAAGATACGGAGGGGCAGAATGAAAAACTGTTTTTT. This codes for CASSQDTEGQNEKLFF.